Sequencing of this TCR beta chain was carried out in a study of T cell responses to AZD1222 COVID-19 vaccine. Overall study findings and caveats: The repertoires were collected only after the peak T cell response.

This clone came up a few times. What it binds is not known. The CDR3 spans 15 residues. The germline V gene has CDR1 SEHNR and CDR2 FQNEAQ (reference sequence). V gave up 5 bases and J gave up 3 bases; unmatched junction bases: 5. The table came from immunoSEQ multiplex PCR; TCRdb's copy has only in-frame clones and leaves some out. The repertoire holds roughly 99,000 clones, with 75% to 90% as singletons. The chain uses TRBV7-9 and TRBJ2-2, with 8 nucleotides matching TRBD2. The sequenced sample was peripheral blood, obtained on day 0 of AZD1222 vaccination. This clonotype was sampled from an adult in good health. DNA of the CDR3: TGTGCCAGCAGCCCGGGGGGGGCCTACACCGGGGAGCTGTTTTTT. It specifies CASSPGGAYTGELFF.